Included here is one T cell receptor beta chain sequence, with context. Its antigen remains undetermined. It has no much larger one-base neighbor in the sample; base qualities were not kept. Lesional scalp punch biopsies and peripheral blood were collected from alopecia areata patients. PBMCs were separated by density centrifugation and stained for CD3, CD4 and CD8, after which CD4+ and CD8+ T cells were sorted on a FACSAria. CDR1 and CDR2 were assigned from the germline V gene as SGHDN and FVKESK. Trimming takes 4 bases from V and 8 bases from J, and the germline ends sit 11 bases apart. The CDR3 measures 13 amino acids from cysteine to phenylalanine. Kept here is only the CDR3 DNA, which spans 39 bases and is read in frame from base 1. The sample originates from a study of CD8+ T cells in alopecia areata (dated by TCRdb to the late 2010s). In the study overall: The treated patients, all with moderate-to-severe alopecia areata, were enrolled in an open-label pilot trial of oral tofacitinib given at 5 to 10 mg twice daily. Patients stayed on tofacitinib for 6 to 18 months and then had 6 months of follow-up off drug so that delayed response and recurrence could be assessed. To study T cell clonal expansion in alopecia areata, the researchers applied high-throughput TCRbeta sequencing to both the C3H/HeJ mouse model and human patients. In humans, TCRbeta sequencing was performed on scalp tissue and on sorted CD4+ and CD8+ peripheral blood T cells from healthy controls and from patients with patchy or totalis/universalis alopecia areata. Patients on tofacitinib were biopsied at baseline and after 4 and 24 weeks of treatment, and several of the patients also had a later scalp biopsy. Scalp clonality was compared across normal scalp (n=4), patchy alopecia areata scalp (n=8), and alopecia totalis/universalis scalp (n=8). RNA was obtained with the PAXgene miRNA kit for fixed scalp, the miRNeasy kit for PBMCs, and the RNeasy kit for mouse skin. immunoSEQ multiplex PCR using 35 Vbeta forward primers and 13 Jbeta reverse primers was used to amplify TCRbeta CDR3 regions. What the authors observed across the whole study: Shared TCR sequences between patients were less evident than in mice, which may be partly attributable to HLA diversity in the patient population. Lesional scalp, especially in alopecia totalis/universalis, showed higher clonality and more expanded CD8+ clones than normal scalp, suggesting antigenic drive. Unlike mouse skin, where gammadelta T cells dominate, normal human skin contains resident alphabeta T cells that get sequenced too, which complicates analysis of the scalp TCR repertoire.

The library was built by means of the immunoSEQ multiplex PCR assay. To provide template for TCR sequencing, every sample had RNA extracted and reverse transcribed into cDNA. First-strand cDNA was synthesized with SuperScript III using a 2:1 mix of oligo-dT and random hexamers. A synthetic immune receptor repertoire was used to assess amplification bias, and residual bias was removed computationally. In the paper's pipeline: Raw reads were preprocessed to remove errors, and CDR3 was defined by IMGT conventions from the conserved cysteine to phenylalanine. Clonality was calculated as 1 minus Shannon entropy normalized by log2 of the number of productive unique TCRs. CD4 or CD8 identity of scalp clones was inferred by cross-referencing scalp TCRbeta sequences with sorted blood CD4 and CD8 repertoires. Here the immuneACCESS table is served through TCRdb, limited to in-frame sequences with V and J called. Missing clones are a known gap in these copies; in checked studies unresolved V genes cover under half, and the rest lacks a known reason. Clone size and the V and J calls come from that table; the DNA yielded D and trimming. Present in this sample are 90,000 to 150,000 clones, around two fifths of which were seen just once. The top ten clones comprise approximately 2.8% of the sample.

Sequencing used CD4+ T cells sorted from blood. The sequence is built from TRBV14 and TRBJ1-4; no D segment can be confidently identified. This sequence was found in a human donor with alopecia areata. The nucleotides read TGTGCCAGCAGCCTACAGCTTACCGAAAAACTGTTTTTT. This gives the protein CASSLQLTEKLFF.